Listed below are T cell receptor beta chains from one sample, sequenced in a study of Ad26.COV2.S vaccination and SARS-CoV-2 variants. The method was immunoSEQ multiplex PCR; TCRdb's version includes in-frame clones alone and lacks a portion of them. The sample records about 280,000 clones, 80% to 90% being singletons. This sample comprised peripheral blood, obtained in a trial of Ad26.COV2.S vaccine versus placebo. The origin of the receptors is a person between 18 and 65 years old who received the Ad26.COV2.S COVID-19 vaccine or a placebo. Each CDR3 is given with its conserved first and last residue. The D gene is left open where the match is weak. Some rows have no size entry. The others give once, few or many, or a class for an expanded clone.

v_call	clone_size	d_call	j_call	cdr3_aa	cdr3_nt
TRBV4-1	NA	NA	TRBJ2-1	CASSPTRLARGYNEQFF	TGCGCCAGCAGCCCGACCCGATTGGCTAGGGGGTACAATGAGCAGTTCTTC
TRBV6-5	few	NA	TRBJ1-2	CASSLDRNYGYTF	TGTGCCAGCAGTTTAGACAGAAACTATGGCTACACCTTC
TRBV11-2	NA	TRBD1	TRBJ1-2	CASSNTGDFGYTF	TGTGCCAGCAGCAACACAGGGGACTTTGGCTACACCTTC
TRBV19	NA	NA	TRBJ1-1	CASSRRSGNTEAFF	TGTGCCAGTAGTAGGAGATCAGGGAACACTGAAGCTTTCTTT
TRBV10-3	NA	NA	TRBJ1-1	CAILRDLNTEAFF	TGTGCCATCCTCCGGGACCTCAACACTGAAGCTTTCTTT
TRBV6-5	NA	NA	TRBJ1-3	CATATSGNTIYF	TGTGCCACCGCAACCTCTGGAAACACCATATATTTT
TRBV9	NA	TRBD1	TRBJ1-2	CASSGTPGQGGYGYTF	TGTGCCAGCAGCGGAACTCCGGGACAGGGAGGCTATGGCTACACCTTC
TRBV30	NA	TRBD1	TRBJ2-7	CAWRAGTGSVYEQYF	TGTGCCTGGAGGGCCGGGACAGGGTCTGTATACGAGCAGTACTTC
TRBV29-1	NA	NA	TRBJ1-2	CSVEGSQLYGYTF	TGCAGCGTTGAGGGATCCCAACTCTATGGCTACACCTTC
TRBV6-6	NA	NA	TRBJ1-5	CASSYASGGGNQPQHF	TGTGCCAGCAGTTACGCCTCGGGGGGCGGGAATCAGCCCCAGCATTTT
TRBV23-1	NA	NA	TRBJ1-2	CASSQQGARGYTF	TGCGCCAGCAGTCAACAGGGTGCGAGGGGCTACACCTTC
TRBV25-1	NA	NA	TRBJ2-5	CASSEYSFGETQYF	TGTGCCAGCAGTGAATATAGTTTCGGGGAGACCCAGTACTTC
TRBV5-8	NA	TRBD2	TRBJ2-3	CASSRSGRGTDTQYF	TGTGCCAGCAGTCGTAGCGGGAGAGGCACAGATACGCAGTATTTT
TRBV7-2	NA	NA	TRBJ2-2	CASSPSRGAAGELFF	TGTGCCAGCAGCCCCTCCCGGGGGGCGGCCGGGGAGCTGTTTTTT
TRBV11-2	NA	TRBD1	TRBJ1-1	CASSSNLGQGVTEAFF	TGTGCCAGCAGCTCGAACCTGGGACAGGGCGTCACTGAAGCTTTCTTT
TRBV5-4	NA	NA	TRBJ2-7	CASSSSGEQYF	TGTGCCAGCAGCTCCTCGGGTGAGCAGTACTTC
TRBV7-2	NA	TRBD1	TRBJ2-2	CASSDRTGYTGELFF	TGTGCCAGCAGCGACCGGACAGGGTACACCGGGGAGCTGTTTTTT
TRBV19	NA	NA	TRBJ1-3	CASSIRFSGNTIYF	TGTGCCAGTAGTATCCGGTTCTCTGGAAACACCATATATTTT
TRBV3-1/TRBV3-2	NA	TRBD1	TRBJ2-7	CASSQERGQGRYEQYF	TGTGCCAGCAGCCAAGAGAGGGGACAGGGACGCTACGAGCAGTACTTC
TRBV12-5	NA	TRBD1	TRBJ1-2	CASGGTVNYGYTF	TGTGCTAGTGGGGGGACAGTCAACTATGGCTACACCTTC
TRBV4-3	few	TRBD1	TRBJ1-1	CASSNRGRGNTEAFF	TGCGCCAGCAGCAACAGGGGGCGGGGGAACACTGAAGCTTTCTTT
TRBV6-1	NA	NA	TRBJ1-4	CASSENQGYEKLFF	TGTGCCAGCAGTGAAAATCAGGGATATGAAAAACTGTTTTTT
TRBV30	NA	NA	TRBJ1-1	CAWSRTGYTEAFF	TGTGCCTGGAGCCGCACAGGGTACACTGAAGCTTTCTTT
TRBV3-1/TRBV3-2	NA	NA	TRBJ2-7	CASSQYQGSYEQYF	TGTGCCAGCAGCCAATATCAGGGCTCCTACGAGCAGTACTTC
TRBV27	few	NA	TRBJ2-7	CASSRDRDLGIYEQYF	TGTGCCAGCAGTCGGGACCGGGACCTCGGGATATACGAGCAGTACTTC
TRBV5-5	NA	TRBD2	TRBJ2-1	CASSLAGWVFNEQFF	TGTGCCAGCAGCTTAGCGGGATGGGTTTTCAATGAGCAGTTCTTC
TRBV12-5	NA	NA	TRBJ1-2	CASGLEQLRGYTF	TGTGCTAGTGGTTTGGAACAACTCCGTGGCTACACCTTC
TRBV2	NA	NA	TRBJ1-5	CASSRTISQPQHF	TGTGCCAGCAGTAGGACAATCAGTCAGCCCCAGCATTTT
TRBV5-6	NA	NA	TRBJ2-7	CASSLGLLYEQYF	TGTGCCAGCAGCTTGGGACTTCTCTACGAGCAGTACTTC
TRBV4-1	NA	NA	TRBJ1-1	CASKSPTGRMNTEAFF	TGCGCCAGCAAATCCCCCACCGGCAGGATGAACACTGAAGCTTTCTTT
TRBV3-1/TRBV3-2	NA	NA	TRBJ1-2	CASSLRPGPDGYTF	TGTGCCAGCAGCCTACGCCCGGGGCCCGACGGCTACACCTTC
TRBV10-3	NA	NA	TRBJ1-1	CAISEWEQVQAFF	TGTGCCATCAGTGAATGGGAGCAGGTCCAAGCTTTCTTT
TRBV30	NA	NA	TRBJ2-5	CAWSRHQETQYF	TGTGCCTGGAGCCGGCATCAAGAGACCCAGTACTTC
TRBV6-5	NA	NA	TRBJ1-1	CASSYGVGHTEAFF	TGTGCCAGCAGTTACGGGGTGGGGCACACTGAAGCTTTCTTT
TRBV4-1	NA	TRBD2	TRBJ2-1	CASSQGTSGVYNEQFF	TGCGCCAGCAGCCAAGGGACTAGCGGGGTGTACAATGAGCAGTTCTTC
TRBV9	NA	NA	TRBJ2-1	CASSVAPGPGEQFF	TGTGCCAGCAGCGTAGCCCCGGGTCCGGGTGAGCAGTTCTTC
TRBV5-5	NA	NA	TRBJ2-2	CASSLEGWDTGELFF	TGTGCCAGCAGCTTGGAGGGATGGGACACCGGGGAGCTGTTTTTT
TRBV30	NA	TRBD1	TRBJ2-1	CAWEQGAYNEQFF	TGTGCCTGGGAACAGGGGGCGTACAATGAGCAGTTCTTC
TRBV18	NA	TRBD1	TRBJ2-7	CASSRDRAYEQYF	TGTGCCAGCTCACGGGACAGAGCCTACGAGCAGTACTTC
TRBV6-2/TRBV6-3	NA	NA	TRBJ1-3	CASSPQISGNTIYF	TGTGCCAGCAGCCCCCAGATCTCTGGAAACACCATATATTTT
TRBV29-1	NA	NA	TRBJ1-4	CSVDEGPIRGGNEKLFF	TGCAGCGTTGATGAGGGACCTATTCGGGGTGGTAATGAAAAACTGTTTTTT
TRBV7-9	NA	TRBD2	TRBJ2-5	CASSLEGAGVETQYF	TGTGCCAGCAGCTTAGAGGGAGCGGGAGTAGAGACCCAGTACTTC
TRBV29-1	NA	TRBD1	TRBJ2-7	CSAGTGAHEQYF	TGCAGCGCCGGGACAGGGGCCCACGAGCAGTACTTC
TRBV28	NA	NA	TRBJ1-2	CASSSFSEGDGYTF	TGTGCCAGCAGTTCTTTTTCGGAGGGTGATGGCTACACCTTC
TRBV4-3	NA	NA	TRBJ1-1	CASSQDAGEGTEAFF	TGCGCCAGCAGCCAAGATGCGGGGGAAGGCACTGAAGCTTTCTTT
TRBV3-1/TRBV3-2	NA	NA	TRBJ1-5	CASSHGPSGNQPQHF	TGTGCCAGCAGCCATGGACCTAGTGGCAATCAGCCCCAGCATTTT
TRBV9	once	TRBD1	TRBJ2-1	CASSVIWGQGMNEQFF	TGTGCCAGCAGCGTTATCTGGGGACAGGGCATGAATGAGCAGTTCTTC
TRBV6-5	NA	NA	TRBJ2-7	CASKLHRETYEQYF	TGTGCCAGCAAACTACACAGGGAAACCTACGAGCAGTACTTC
TRBV28	NA	TRBD2	TRBJ2-1	CASRRLTGLVLNEQFF	TGTGCCAGCAGGCGCCTGACGGGACTAGTCTTAAATGAGCAGTTCTTC
TRBV6-1	NA	NA	TRBJ2-3	CASSERVAVLPTDTQYF	TGTGCCAGCAGTGAACGGGTAGCGGTTTTACCCACAGATACGCAGTATTTT
TRBV14	NA	TRBD1	TRBJ2-3	CASSPGQGMSTDTQYF	TGTGCCAGCAGCCCCGGACAGGGTATGAGCACAGATACGCAGTATTTT
TRBV5-4	NA	NA	TRBJ1-2	CASSHTGSYGYTF	TGTGCCAGCAGTCATACAGGGAGCTATGGCTACACCTTC
TRBV30	NA	NA	TRBJ1-3	CAWGGLSGNTIYF	TGTGCCTGGGGGGGACTCTCTGGAAACACCATATATTTT
TRBV28	NA	TRBD2	TRBJ2-1	CASSSFSGRGAYNKQFF	TGTGCCAGCAGTTCTTTTAGCGGGAGGGGGGCCTACAATAAGCAGTTCTTC
TRBV7-2	NA	TRBD1	TRBJ1-2	CASSYRGPSSTGYGYTF	TGTGCCAGCAGTTACAGGGGCCCCTCTTCAACTGGGTATGGCTACACCTTC
TRBV7-9	NA	TRBD1	TRBJ1-1	CASSLQGGGTEAFF	TGTGCCAGCAGCCTACAGGGGGGGGGCACTGAAGCTTTCTTT
TRBV19	NA	NA	TRBJ2-5	CASKLQGGETQYF	TGTGCCAGTAAACTTCAGGGGGGAGAGACCCAGTACTTC
TRBV3-1/TRBV3-2	NA	NA	TRBJ2-1	CASSQVRVNEQFF	TGTGCCAGCAGCCAAGTGCGAGTCAATGAGCAGTTCTTC